The present entry profiles one TCR beta chain with its context. Its specificity is unknown. This sample was taken from a study of shared clonotypes between healthy human individuals. Study-level background: The composition of the donors was a couple of women and a few men aged 18 to 49.

This was a deep-level run. Generated by immunoSEQ multiplex PCR, the TCRdb table keeps only in-frame clones and is missing some. The sample holds more than 600,000 clones, roughly nine tenths seen once. In germline, CDR1 is SGHNT, CDR2 YYREEE (reference sequence). This CDR3 spans 11 amino acids. The ends were cut back, 6 bases at V and 0 bases at J, with 3 bases in the middle. General observations from the study: The low donor count limited represented genetic and exposure-history diversity. Sequencing depth was expected to affect clonotype sharing among donors.

Naive CD8 cells lacked CD45RO and underwent positive selection for CCR7, leaving out terminally differentiated effector memory CD45RA+ cells. The V and J genes are TRBV5-4 and TRBJ2-5; D ambiguous. The TCR originated in a man aged 30-40 years in good health. What was sequenced was naive CD8+ T cells sorted from blood. CDR3 amino acids: CASINQETQYF. Here the CDR3 DNA reads TGTGCCAGCATAAACCAAGAGACCCAGTACTTC. Complete variable domain (other parts from reference TRBV5-4 and TRBJ2-5): ETGVTQSPTHLIKTRGQQVTLRCSSQSGHNTVSWYQQALGQGPQFIFQYYREEENGRGNFPPRFSGLQFPNYSSELNVNALELDDSALYLCASINQETQYFGPGTRLLVL.